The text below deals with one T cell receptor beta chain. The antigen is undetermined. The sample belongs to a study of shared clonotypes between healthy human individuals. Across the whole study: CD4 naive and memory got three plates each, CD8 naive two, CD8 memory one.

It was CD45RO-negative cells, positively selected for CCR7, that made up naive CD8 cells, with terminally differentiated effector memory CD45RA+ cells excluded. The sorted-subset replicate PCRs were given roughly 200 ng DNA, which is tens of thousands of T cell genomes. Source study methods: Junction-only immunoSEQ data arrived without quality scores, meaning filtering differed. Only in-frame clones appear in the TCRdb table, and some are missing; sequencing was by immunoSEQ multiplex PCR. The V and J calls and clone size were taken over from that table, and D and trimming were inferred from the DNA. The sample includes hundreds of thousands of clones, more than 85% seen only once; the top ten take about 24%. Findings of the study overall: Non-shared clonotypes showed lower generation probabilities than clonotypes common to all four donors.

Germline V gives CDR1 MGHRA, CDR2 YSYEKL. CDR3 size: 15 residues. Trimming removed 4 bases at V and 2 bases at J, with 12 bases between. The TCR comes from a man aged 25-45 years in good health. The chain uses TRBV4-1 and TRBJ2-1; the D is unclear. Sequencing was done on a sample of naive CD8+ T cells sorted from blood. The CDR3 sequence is CASSPPSNTYNEQFF. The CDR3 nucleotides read TGCGCCAGCAGCCCCCCTAGTAATACCTACAATGAGCAGTTCTTC.